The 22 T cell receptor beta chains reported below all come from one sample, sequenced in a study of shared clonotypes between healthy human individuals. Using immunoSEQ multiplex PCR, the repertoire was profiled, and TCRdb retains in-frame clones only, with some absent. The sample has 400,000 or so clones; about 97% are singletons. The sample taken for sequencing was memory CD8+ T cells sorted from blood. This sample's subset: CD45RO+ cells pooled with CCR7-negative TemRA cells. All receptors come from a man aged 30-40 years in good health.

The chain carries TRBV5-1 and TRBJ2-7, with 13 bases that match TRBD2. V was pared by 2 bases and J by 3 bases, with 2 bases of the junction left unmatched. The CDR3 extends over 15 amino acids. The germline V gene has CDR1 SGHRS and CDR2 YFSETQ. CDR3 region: CASSLLAGGLYEQYF. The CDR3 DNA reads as TGCGCCAGCAGCTTACTAGCGGGAGGGCTCTACGAGCAGTACTTC.

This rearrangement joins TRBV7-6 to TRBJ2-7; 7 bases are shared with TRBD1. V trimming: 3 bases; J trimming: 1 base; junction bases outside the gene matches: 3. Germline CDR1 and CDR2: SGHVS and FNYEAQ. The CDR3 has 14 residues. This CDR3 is CASSFGTESYEQYF. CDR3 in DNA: TGTGCCAGCAGCTTCGGGACAGAGTCCTACGAGCAGTACTTC.

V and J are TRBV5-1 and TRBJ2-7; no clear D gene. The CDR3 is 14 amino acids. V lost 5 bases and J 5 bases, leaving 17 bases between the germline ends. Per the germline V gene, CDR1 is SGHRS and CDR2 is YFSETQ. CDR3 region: CASSRLPEDHEQYF. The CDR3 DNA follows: TGCGCCAGCAGTCGGCTACCCGAGGATCACGAGCAGTACTTC.

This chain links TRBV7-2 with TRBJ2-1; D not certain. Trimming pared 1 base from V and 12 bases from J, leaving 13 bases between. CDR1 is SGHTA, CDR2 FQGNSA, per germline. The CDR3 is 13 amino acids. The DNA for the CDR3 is TGTGCCAGCAGCTTAGTCCGTAGGGAACGGCAGTTCTTC. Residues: CASSLVRRERQFF.

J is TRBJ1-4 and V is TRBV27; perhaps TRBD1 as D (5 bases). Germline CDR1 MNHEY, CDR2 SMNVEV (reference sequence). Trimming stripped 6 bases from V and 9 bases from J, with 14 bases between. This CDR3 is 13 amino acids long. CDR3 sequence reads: CASSFGTDKKLFF. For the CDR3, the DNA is TGTGCCAGCAGCTTCGGGACTGACAAAAAACTGTTTTTT.

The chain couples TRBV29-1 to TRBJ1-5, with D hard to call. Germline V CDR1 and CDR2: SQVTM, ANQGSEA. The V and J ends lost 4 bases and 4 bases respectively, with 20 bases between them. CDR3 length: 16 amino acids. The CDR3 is CSVGYANSGQNQPQHF. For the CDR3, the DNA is TGCAGCGTTGGGTACGCAAACAGTGGGCAGAATCAGCCCCAGCATTTT.

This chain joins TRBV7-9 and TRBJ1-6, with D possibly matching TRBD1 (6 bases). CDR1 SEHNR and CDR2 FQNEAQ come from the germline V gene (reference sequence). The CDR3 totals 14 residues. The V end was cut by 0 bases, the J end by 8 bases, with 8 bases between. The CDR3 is CASSLAPGDSPLHF. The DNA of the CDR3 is TGTGCCAGCAGCTTAGCGCCAGGGGATTCACCCCTCCACTTT. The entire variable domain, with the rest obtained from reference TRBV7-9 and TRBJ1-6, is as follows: DTGVSQNPRHKITKRGQNVTFRCDPISEHNRLYWYRQTLGQGPEFLTYFQNEAQLEKSRLLSDRFSAERPKGSFSTLEIQRTEQGDSAMYLCASSLAPGDSPLHFGNGTRLTVT.

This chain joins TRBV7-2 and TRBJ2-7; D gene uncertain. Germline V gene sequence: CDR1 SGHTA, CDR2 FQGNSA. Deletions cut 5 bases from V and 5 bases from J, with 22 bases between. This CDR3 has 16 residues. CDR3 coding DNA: TGTGCCAGCAGCGGACGAACCGGGTCACTTTTGGACGAGCAGTACTTC. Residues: CASSGRTGSLLDEQYF.

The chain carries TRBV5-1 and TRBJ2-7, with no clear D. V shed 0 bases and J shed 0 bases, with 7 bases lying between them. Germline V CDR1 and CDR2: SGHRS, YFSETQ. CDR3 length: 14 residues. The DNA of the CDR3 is TGCGCCAGCAGCTTGGCCGTCAGCTCCTACGAGCAGTACTTC. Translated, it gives CASSLAVSSYEQYF.

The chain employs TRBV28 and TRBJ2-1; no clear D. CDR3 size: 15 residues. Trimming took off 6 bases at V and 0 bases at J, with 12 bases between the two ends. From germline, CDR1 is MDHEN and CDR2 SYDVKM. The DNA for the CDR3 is TGTGCCAGCAGCTCTTTCCCGAGCTCCTACAATGAGCAGTTCTTC. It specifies CASSSFPSSYNEQFF.

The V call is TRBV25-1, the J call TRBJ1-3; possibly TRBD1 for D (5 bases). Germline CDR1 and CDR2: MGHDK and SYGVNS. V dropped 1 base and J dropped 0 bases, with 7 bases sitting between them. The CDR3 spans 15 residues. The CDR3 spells CASSEWGGSGNTIYF. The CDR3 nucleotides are TGTGCCAGCAGTGAATGGGGGGGCTCTGGAAACACCATATATTTT.

The CDR3, as DNA: TGTGCCAGCAGCGTAGGGCAGTATAACAATGAGCAGTTCTTC. Protein: CASSVGQYNNEQFF. The chain links TRBV2 to TRBJ2-1; D remains unclear. Germline V gene data show CDR1 as SNHLY and CDR2 as FYNNEI. The CDR3 contains 14 residues. Trimming cost V 6 bases and J 5 bases, with 14 bases left between them.

The CDR3 bases are TGTGCCAGCAGCTTACTCGGACTAGCGGGAGAGACCCAGTACTTC. It yields the protein CASSLLGLAGETQYF. This rearrangement joins TRBV7-9 to TRBJ2-5; 11 bases map to TRBD2. After removal of 2 bases from V and 4 bases from J, the junction contained 3 bases not matched to a gene. The V gene's germline CDR1 is SEHNR and CDR2 FQNEAQ (reference sequence). CDR3 size: 15 residues.

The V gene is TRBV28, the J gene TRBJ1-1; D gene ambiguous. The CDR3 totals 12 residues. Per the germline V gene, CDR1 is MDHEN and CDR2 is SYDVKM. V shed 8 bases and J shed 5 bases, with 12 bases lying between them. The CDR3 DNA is TGTGCCAGCGCAGCCGGCGAAACTGAAGCTTTCTTT. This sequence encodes CASAAGETEAFF.

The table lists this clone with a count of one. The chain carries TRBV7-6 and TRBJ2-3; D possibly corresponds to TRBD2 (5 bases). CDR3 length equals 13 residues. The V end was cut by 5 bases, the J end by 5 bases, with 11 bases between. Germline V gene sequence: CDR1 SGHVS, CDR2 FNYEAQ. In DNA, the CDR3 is TGTGCCAGCAGCCCCCGGGCGGGAGATACGCAGTATTTT. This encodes CASSPRAGDTQYF.

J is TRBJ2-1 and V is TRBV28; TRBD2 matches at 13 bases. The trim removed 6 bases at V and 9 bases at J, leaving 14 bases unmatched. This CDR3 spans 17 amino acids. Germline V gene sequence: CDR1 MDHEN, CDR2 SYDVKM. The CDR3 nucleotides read TGTGCCAGCAGAACGGACAGGGCGGGACTAGCGGGAAGTGAGCAGTTCTTC. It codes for CASRTDRAGLAGSEQFF.

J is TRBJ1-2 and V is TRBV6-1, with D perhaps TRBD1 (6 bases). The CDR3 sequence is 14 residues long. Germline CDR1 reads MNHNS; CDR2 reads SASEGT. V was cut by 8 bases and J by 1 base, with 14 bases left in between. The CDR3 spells CASFRGGHNYGYTF. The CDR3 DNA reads TGTGCCAGCTTCCGCGGGGGGCATAACTATGGCTACACCTTC.

This chain's CDR3 is CASSTGTSGYNEQFF. CDR3 bases: TGTGCCAGCAGTACCGGGACTAGCGGCTACAATGAGCAGTTCTTC. This chain uses TRBV13 with TRBJ2-1; 11 bases are shared with TRBD2. The germline V gene has CDR1 PRHDT and CDR2 FYEKMQ (reference sequence). J was trimmed by 3 bases and V by 6 bases; bases with no gene match: 4. The CDR3 totals 15 residues.

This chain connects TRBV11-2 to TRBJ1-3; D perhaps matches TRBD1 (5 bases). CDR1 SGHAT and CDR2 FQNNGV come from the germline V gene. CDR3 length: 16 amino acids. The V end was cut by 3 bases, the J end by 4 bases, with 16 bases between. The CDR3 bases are TGTGCCAGCAGCTTGGACGGTGGGGGTACGGGAAACACCATATATTTT. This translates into CASSLDGGGTGNTIYF.

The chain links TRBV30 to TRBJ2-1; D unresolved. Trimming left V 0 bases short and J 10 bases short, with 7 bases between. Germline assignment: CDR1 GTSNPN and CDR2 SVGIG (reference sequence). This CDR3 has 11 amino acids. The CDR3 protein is CAWSVSSEQFF. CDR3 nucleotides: TGTGCCTGGAGTGTGTCGAGCGAGCAGTTCTTC. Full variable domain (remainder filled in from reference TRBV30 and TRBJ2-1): SQTIHQWPATLVQPVGSPLSLECTVEGTSNPNLYWYRQAAGRGLQLLFYSVGIGQISSEVPQNLSASRPQDRQFILSSKKLLLSDSGFYLCAWSVSSEQFFGPGTRLTVL.

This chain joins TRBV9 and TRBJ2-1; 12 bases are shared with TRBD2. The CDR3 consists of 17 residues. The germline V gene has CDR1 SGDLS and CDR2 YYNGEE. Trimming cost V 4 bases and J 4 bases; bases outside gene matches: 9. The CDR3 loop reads CASSRTTSGSPYNEQFF. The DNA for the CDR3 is TGTGCCAGCAGCAGGACGACTAGCGGGAGTCCGTACAATGAGCAGTTCTTC. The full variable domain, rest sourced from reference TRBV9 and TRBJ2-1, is DSGVTQTPKHLITATGQRVTLRCSPRSGDLSVYWYQQSLDQGLQFLIQYYNGEERAKGNILERFSAQQFPDLHSELNLSSLELGDSALYFCASSRTTSGSPYNEQFFGPGTRLTVL.

The CDR3 DNA follows: TGCGCCAGCAGCCAACTAGCGGGAGGGATTTACGAGCAGTACTTC. Protein: CASSQLAGGIYEQYF. The chain recombines TRBV4-1 with TRBJ2-7; 12 bases agree with TRBD2. V trimming: 2 bases; J trimming: 4 bases; junction bases outside the gene matches: 3. The CDR3 length is 15 residues. Germline lookup yields CDR1 MGHRA and CDR2 YSYEKL.